This T cell receptor beta chain was sequenced during a study of control samples from healthy donors and cancer patients. V dropped 0 bases and J dropped 2 bases, with 14 bases sitting between them. The germline CDR1 and CDR2 sequences are LGHNA and YSLEER. The CDR3 is 17 residues long. Assay used: immunoSEQ multiplex PCR; TCRdb lists only in-frame clones, some missing. The repertoire holds roughly 100,000 clones, roughly 80% seen once, with around 13% in the top ten. This receptor was obtained from a woman aged 50 to 60 in good health. This chain uses TRBV4-3 with TRBJ1-3; D perhaps matches TRBD1 (5 bases). The sequenced sample was blood. The CDR3 DNA sequence: TGCGCCAGCAGCCAAGACCGGGGACTACGTGCTGGAAACACCATATATTTT. It specifies CASSQDRGLRAGNTIYF.